This T cell receptor beta chain was sequenced during a study of blood T cell repertoires in COVID-19. In the source study's methods: Amplification of reference gene primers was used by the study to estimate nucleated cell counts. TCRdb's table, derived via immunoSEQ multiplex PCR, lists solely in-frame clones and lacks some. The V and J calls and clone size were taken over from that table, and D and trimming were inferred from the DNA. The table has around 270,000 clones, 87% seen once. This sequence originates from a woman aged 45-65 years with acute or convalescent COVID-19. The material sequenced was peripheral blood.

The CDR3 DNA reads as TGTGCCAGCAGCCGACGGACAGGGGGTCCTGGGGCCAACGTCCTGACTTTC. Protein: CASSRRTGGPGANVLTF. This rearrangement joins TRBV11-3 to TRBJ2-6; 10 positions agree with TRBD1. V shed 5 bases, J shed 2 bases, and the junction held 6 bases outside the gene matches. CDR3 length: 17 residues. From germline, CDR1 is SGHNT and CDR2 YENEEA.